These T cell receptor beta chains were read from a single sample in a study of blood T cell repertoires in COVID-19. Repertoires were generated with immunoSEQ multiplex PCR, while TCRdb's copy carries only in-frame clones and drops some. The repertoire has more than 200,000 clones, around nine tenths of them found once; the top ten carry roughly 2.6%. The sequenced material came from peripheral blood. These receptor sequences come from a woman in her fifties or sixties with acute or convalescent COVID-19. The CDR3 runs from the conserved cysteine through the conserved F or W. A D gene is named only where the DNA matches it firmly. Only part of the rows carry a size: once, few, many, or a class if the clone is expanded.

TRBV7-9	TRBJ1-1	NA	NA	CASSWGGETEAFF	TGTGCCAGCAGCTGGGGGGGCGAGACTGAAGCTTTCTTT
TRBV2	TRBJ1-3	TRBD1	NA	CASSAGTGFRGNTIYF	TGTGCCAGCAGCGCCGGGACAGGGTTCCGTGGAAACACCATATATTTT
TRBV5-1	TRBJ2-3	NA	NA	CASSEGGTDTQYF	TGCGCCAGCAGCGAGGGAGGAACAGATACGCAGTATTTT
TRBV5-6	TRBJ2-5	NA	NA	CASSFVNGEETQYF	TGTGCCAGCAGCTTTGTTAACGGAGAAGAGACCCAGTACTTC
TRBV10-1	TRBJ1-5	NA	NA	CASSERGFQPQHF	TGCGCCAGCAGTGAAAGGGGTTTTCAGCCCCAGCATTTT
TRBV5-1	TRBJ1-1	NA	once	CASSLGTERYTEAFF	TGCGCCAGCAGCTTGGGGACGGAGCGGTACACTGAAGCTTTCTTT
TRBV6-5	TRBJ1-2	NA	NA	CASRRAAANYGYTF	TGTGCCAGTCGGAGGGCGGCGGCTAACTATGGCTACACCTTC
TRBV19	TRBJ2-7	NA	NA	CASSEILQGRGSYEQYF	TGTGCCAGTAGTGAAATACTACAGGGACGAGGCTCCTACGAGCAGTACTTC
TRBV2	TRBJ2-1	NA	few	CASRGYGGPLGEQFF	TGTGCCAGCAGAGGGTACGGGGGGCCCTTAGGGGAGCAGTTCTTC
TRBV10-2	TRBJ1-1	TRBD1	NA	CASRAGGANTEAFF	TGCGCCAGCAGAGCAGGGGGCGCGAACACTGAAGCTTTCTTT
TRBV19	TRBJ1-2	TRBD1	NA	CASRSPGDRDNYGYTF	TGTGCCAGTAGGAGCCCCGGGGACAGGGATAACTATGGCTACACCTTC
TRBV5-5	TRBJ2-4	NA	NA	CASSLEAGRVGAKNIQYF	TGTGCCAGCAGCTTGGAGGCAGGCAGGGTCGGGGCCAAAAACATTCAGTACTTC
TRBV6-2/TRBV6-3	TRBJ2-7	TRBD1	NA	CASRPTGGGGEQYF	TGTGCCAGCAGACCTACAGGGGGCGGAGGCGAGCAGTACTTC
TRBV30	TRBJ2-7	NA	NA	CASGTSAYEQYF	TGTGCCTCCGGGACTTCGGCCTACGAGCAGTACTTC
TRBV9	TRBJ2-7	NA	NA	CASSTHQGTDSYEQYF	TGTGCCAGCAGCACCCACCAGGGGACCGACTCCTACGAGCAGTACTTC
TRBV9	TRBJ1-4	NA	NA	CASSPNRVANEKLFF	TGTGCCAGCAGCCCAAACAGGGTAGCTAATGAAAAACTGTTTTTT
TRBV19	TRBJ2-2	TRBD2	NA	CASSLTSGGGTGELFF	TGTGCCAGTAGTCTGACTAGCGGAGGGGGGACCGGGGAGCTGTTTTTT
TRBV9	TRBJ1-2	NA	NA	CASSISGKYGYTF	TGTGCCAGCAGCATTTCCGGGAAGTATGGCTACACCTTC
TRBV7-2	TRBJ1-4	NA	NA	CASSIGLWEKLFF	TGTGCCAGCAGTATCGGACTTTGGGAAAAACTGTTTTTT
TRBV7-9	TRBJ2-5	TRBD2	NA	CASSLGASGQETQYF	TGTGCCAGCAGCTTAGGCGCTAGCGGACAAGAGACCCAGTACTTC
TRBV7-6	TRBJ1-1	TRBD1	few	CASSAQTGGITEAFF	TGTGCCAGCAGCGCCCAGACAGGGGGGATTACTGAAGCTTTCTTT
TRBV5-1	TRBJ2-7	TRBD1	NA	CASRTGEGKYEQYF	TGCGCCAGCCGGACAGGGGAGGGTAAATACGAGCAGTACTTC
TRBV9	TRBJ1-5	NA	NA	CASSVAGDGNQPQHF	TGTGCCAGCAGCGTAGCCGGGGATGGCAATCAGCCCCAGCATTTT
TRBV7-8	TRBJ1-6	NA	NA	CASSKELEGSSYNSPLHF	TGTGCCAGCAGCAAAGAGTTGGAAGGGAGCTCCTATAATTCACCCCTCCACTTT
TRBV4-2	TRBJ2-7	NA	few	CASSQDLIFSGAYEQYF	TGTGCCAGCAGCCAAGATTTAATTTTTTCGGGAGCATACGAGCAGTACTTC
TRBV30	TRBJ1-6	TRBD1	NA	CASRQGSYNSPLHF	TGTGCCTCGAGACAGGGTTCCTATAATTCACCCCTCCACTTT
TRBV3-1/TRBV3-2	TRBJ2-5	TRBD2	NA	CASSPRASGETQYF	TGTGCCAGCAGCCCACGGGCTAGCGGGGAGACCCAGTACTTC
TRBV27	TRBJ1-5	NA	NA	CASSLGGDQPQHF	TGTGCCAGCAGTTTAGGGGGCGATCAGCCCCAGCATTTT
TRBV7-2	TRBJ2-1	NA	NA	CASAGEIPYNEQFF	TGTGCCAGCGCAGGGGAGATCCCCTACAATGAGCAGTTCTTC
TRBV12-3/TRBV12-4	TRBJ1-1	TRBD1	NA	CASRGQANTEAFF	TGTGCCAGCAGGGGACAGGCGAACACTGAAGCTTTCTTT
TRBV9	TRBJ2-3	NA	NA	CASSAEQGYGTDTQYF	TGTGCCAGCAGCGCGGAACAGGGTTATGGCACAGATACGCAGTATTTT
TRBV29-1	TRBJ1-3	TRBD1	NA	CSVLRDRGNTIYF	TGCAGCGTTCTCCGGGACAGGGGAAACACCATATATTTT
TRBV28	TRBJ2-5	TRBD2	NA	CASSGGRGRQETQYF	TGTGCCAGCAGTGGGGGGAGGGGAAGGCAAGAGACCCAGTACTTC
TRBV9	TRBJ1-6	TRBD1	once	CASSVGQVNSPLHF	TGTGCCAGCAGCGTGGGACAGGTGAATTCACCCCTCCACTTT
TRBV29-1	TRBJ1-1	NA	NA	CSVGDILNSEAFF	TGCAGCGTTGGGGACATCCTGAACTCTGAAGCTTTCTTT
TRBV5-1	TRBJ1-1	NA	NA	CASSLAGNTEAFF	TGCGCCAGCAGCTTAGCGGGGAACACTGAAGCTTTCTTT
TRBV3-1/TRBV3-2	TRBJ2-7	NA	once	CASSPFRRDGYEQYF	TGTGCCAGCAGCCCCTTTAGGAGGGATGGTTACGAGCAGTACTTC
TRBV10-2	TRBJ2-7	TRBD1	NA	CASSDWTGGDEQYF	TGCGCCAGCAGTGATTGGACAGGGGGCGACGAGCAGTACTTC
TRBV3-1/TRBV3-2	TRBJ2-3	NA	NA	CASSQRQLASTDTQYF	TGTGCCAGCAGCCAAAGGCAACTAGCCAGCACAGATACGCAGTATTTT
TRBV5-1	TRBJ1-1	NA	NA	CASSLDGSRNTEAFF	TGCGCCAGCAGCCTGGACGGGTCAAGGAACACTGAAGCTTTCTTT
TRBV9	TRBJ2-3	TRBD2	many	CASSLLAASTDTQYF	TGTGCCAGCAGCCTACTAGCGGCTAGCACAGATACGCAGTATTTT
TRBV30	TRBJ1-1	TRBD1	NA	CAWRETGSYGEAFF	TGTGCCTGGAGGGAGACAGGGAGTTATGGTGAAGCTTTCTTT
TRBV5-4	TRBJ2-2	TRBD1	NA	CASSRDRGLTGELFF	TGTGCCAGCAGTCGGGACAGGGGATTAACCGGGGAGCTGTTTTTT
TRBV27	TRBJ1-1	NA	few	CASTQWGRGGSVIPEAFF	TGTGCCAGCACCCAATGGGGCAGGGGCGGTTCTGTGATTCCTGAAGCTTTCTTT
TRBV9	TRBJ1-4	TRBD1	NA	CASSVGGGDRLGEKLFF	TGTGCCAGCAGCGTAGGAGGGGGCGATCGGTTGGGTGAAAAACTGTTTTTT
TRBV7-6	TRBJ2-7	TRBD1	once	CASSSETGGGSYEQYF	TGTGCCAGCAGCTCCGAGACAGGGGGGGGCTCCTACGAGCAGTACTTC